This entry lists 20 T cell receptor beta chains sequenced from one sample in a study of CD8 T cells in ankylosing spondylitis. TCRdb passed the 5' RACE reads through MiXCR, listing each CDR3 protein once. The repertoire holds tens of thousands of distinct CDR3 sequences, 27% seen once, with nearly 60% in the top ten. Material: blood, either unsorted or a sorted T cell fraction (not recorded which). The source is a male donor with ankylosing spondylitis or in good health (not recorded which).

CDR3 loop: CSARDWTTYEQYF. The CDR3 bases are TGCAGTGCTAGAGATTGGACCACCTACGAGCAGTACTTC. The V call is TRBV20-1, the J call TRBJ2-7, with no clear D. In germline, CDR1 is DFQATT, CDR2 SNEGSKA (reference sequence). Trimming took 0 bases from V and 2 from J, leaving 8 bases between them. This CDR3 has 13 residues.

The gene calls are TRBV7-8 and TRBJ2-2; TRBD2 matches 7 bases. Per germline, CDR1 SGHVS and CDR2 FQNEAQ. The CDR3 sequence is 16 residues long. V was clipped by 5 bases and J by 6 bases; unmatched bases: 12. CDR3 sequence: CASSRPGLVVAGELFF. The CDR3 bases are TGTGCCAGCAGCCGCCCCGGACTAGTGGTCGCCGGGGAGCTGTTTTTT.

This clonotype was recorded a few times. The rearrangement joins TRBV6-5 to TRBJ2-1; 7 bases map to TRBD1. The CDR3 is made up of 14 amino acids. Germline V gene data show CDR1 as MNHEY and CDR2 as SVGAGI. V dropped 4 bases and J dropped 1; count of bases not matched to a gene: 1. This CDR3 is CASSSQGSYNEQFF. In DNA, the CDR3 is TGTGCCAGCAGTTCACAGGGGTCCTACAATGAGCAGTTCTTC.

This clonotype was picked up a small number of times. The chain uses TRBV15 and TRBJ2-7; TRBD1 agrees at 8 bases. With 5 bases clipped from V and 4 bases from J, the junction kept 4 bases outside the gene matches. This CDR3 is built from 13 residues. Germline V gene data show CDR1 as LNHNV and CDR2 as YYDKDF (reference sequence). DNA for the CDR3: TGTGCCACCAGCGGTTGGACAGGGTACGAGCAGTACTTC. Its protein product is CATSGWTGYEQYF. The full variable domain, completed using reference TRBV15 and TRBJ2-7, is DAMVIQNPRYQVTQFGKPVTLSCSQTLNHNVMYWYQQKSSQAPKLLFHYYDKDFNNEADTPDNFQSRRPNTSFCFLDIRSPGLGDTAMYLCATSGWTGYEQYFGPGTRLTVT.

The chain joins TRBV28 to TRBJ2-7; weak D call: TRBD1 (5 bases). Germline CDR1 and CDR2: MDHEN and SYDVKM. Trimming shortened V by 2 bases and J by 6 bases, and 11 bases separated the two germline ends. The length of the CDR3 is 13 residues. The CDR3 reads CASSLPGQAEQYV. The CDR3 coding sequence is TGTGCCAGCAGTTTACCAGGGCAGGCCGAGCAGTACGTC.

This clonotype was found a few times. CDR3 loop: CSVIQGVKPQHF. As DNA, the CDR3 is TGCAGCGTTATACAGGGTGTTAAGCCCCAGCATTTT. The chain recombines TRBV29-1 with TRBJ1-5, with D maybe TRBD1 (6 bases). There are 12 residues in the CDR3. Germline V gene lookup returns CDR1 SQVTM and CDR2 ANQGSEA. Trimming left V 5 bases short and J 8 bases short, with 13 bases between.

The CDR3 sequence: CASSLEGGTYSGNTIYF. In nucleotides, the CDR3 is TGTGCCAGCAGCTTAGAAGGGGGCACCTACTCTGGAAACACCATATATTTT. The chain uses TRBV11-2 and TRBJ1-3; 7 bases fit TRBD1. Germline lookup yields CDR1 SGHAT and CDR2 FQNNGV. The CDR3 consists of 17 residues. With 0 bases clipped from V and 0 bases from J, the junction kept 5 bases outside the gene matches.

This clonotype was seen a handful of times. This rearrangement joins TRBV20-1 to TRBJ1-4; 7 nucleotides match TRBD1. There are 13 residues in the CDR3. Germline V gene lookup returns CDR1 DFQATT and CDR2 SNEGSKA (reference sequence). J was trimmed by 5 bases and V by 4 bases; bases with no gene match: 4. In nucleotides, the CDR3 is TGCAGTGCTAAGGGACAGACGAATGAAAAACTGTTTTTT. Translated, it gives CSAKGQTNEKLFF.

The sample holds a few counts of this clonotype. This sequence joins TRBV5-1 and TRBJ1-2; D is uncertain. Germline CDR1 SGHRS, CDR2 YFSETQ. V gave up 5 bases and J gave up 6 bases, with 8 bases separating them. The CDR3 covers 11 residues. The CDR3 DNA follows: TGCGCCAGCAGTTGGGGTGATGGCTACACCTTC. It specifies CASSWGDGYTF.

This clonotype was observed a few times. The genes are TRBV5-1 and TRBJ2-3, with 8 bases identical to TRBD1. The V segment lost 0 bases and the J segment 6 bases; nucleotides outside the gene matches: 6. CDR3 length: 15 amino acids. Germline V gives CDR1 SGHRS, CDR2 YFSETQ. DNA of the CDR3: TGCGCCAGCAGCTTGGCCCGGGACAGGCGGGATACGCAGTATTTT. Translation: CASSLARDRRDTQYF.

This clonotype occurred many times. J is TRBJ2-5 and V is TRBV20-1; D gene ambiguous. Trimming removed 5 bases from V and 1 base from J, with 14 bases in between. CDR3 size: 14 residues. Germline V gives CDR1 DFQATT, CDR2 SNEGSKA (reference sequence). The CDR3 sequence: CSAHRPVLQETQYF. The CDR3, as DNA: TGCAGTGCTCACCGCCCCGTCCTCCAAGAGACCCAGTACTTC.

Ten or more counts support this clonotype. CDR3 region: CASSPSGVSNTIYF. CDR3 in DNA: TGTGCCAGCAGCCCCTCGGGGGTTTCGAACACCATATATTTT. The V and J genes are TRBV7-2 and TRBJ1-3, with a tentative D call TRBD1 (5 bases). Germline CDR1 reads SGHTA; CDR2 reads FQGNSA. Trimming cost V 5 bases and J 7 bases, with 15 bases left between them. The CDR3 is 14 amino acids.

This rearrangement joins TRBV19 to TRBJ1-1; D gene ambiguous. Germline CDR1 reads LNHDA; CDR2 reads SQIVND (reference sequence). V lost 3 bases to trimming and J lost 4 bases, with 9 bases between them. The CDR3 sequence is 13 residues long. CDR3 residues: CASSIPESTEAFF. In DNA form, the CDR3 reads TGTGCCAGTAGTATTCCCGAAAGCACTGAAGCTTTCTTT. The full variable domain, completed using reference TRBV19 and TRBJ1-1, is DGGITQSPKYLFRKEGQNVTLSCEQNLNHDAMYWYRQDPGQGLRLIYYSQIVNDFQKGDIAEGYSVSREKKESFPLTVTSAQKNPTAFYLCASSIPESTEAFFGQGTRLTVV.

This chain connects TRBV20-1 to TRBJ2-2, with TRBD2 as a possible D gene (5 bases). The CDR3 has 15 amino acids. Germline V gene sequence: CDR1 DFQATT, CDR2 SNEGSKA (reference sequence). With 3 bases removed from V and 3 bases from J, the gap between germline ends came to 14 bases. The chain's CDR3 is CSARDSFWDTGELFF. CDR3 nucleotide sequence: TGCAGTGCTAGGGACTCCTTCTGGGACACCGGGGAGCTGTTTTTT.

V usage is TRBV12-3 or TRBV12-4 and J usage is TRBJ2-3; TRBD2 matches at 14 bases. This CDR3 has 15 amino acids. The V segment lost 6 bases and the J segment 4 bases; nucleotides outside the gene matches: 3. The CDR3 DNA reads as TGTGCCAGCAGCCCGACTAGCGGGAGGGCAGATACGCAGTATTTT. It codes for CASSPTSGRADTQYF.

This chain joins TRBV12-3 or TRBV12-4 and TRBJ2-1, with 8 bases identical to TRBD2. Trimming took 4 bases from V and 7 from J; bases not matched to a gene: 12. The CDR3 spans 16 residues. The chain's CDR3 is CASSSTGGSGRNEQFF. The CDR3 DNA follows: TGTGCCAGCAGTTCGACGGGCGGGAGCGGGAGAAATGAGCAGTTCTTC.

The chain uses TRBV7-2 and TRBJ2-3; D gene uncertain. Germline-derived CDR1 and CDR2 are SGHTA and FQGNSA. Trimming stripped 2 bases from V and 4 bases from J, with 7 bases between. The CDR3 has 13 residues. CDR3 in DNA: TGTGCCAGCAGCTTAATGGGGTCAGATACGCAGTATTTT. Encoded protein: CASSLMGSDTQYF.

This chain links TRBV28 with TRBJ2-3; 8 positions agree with TRBD2. This CDR3 contains 16 residues. The V gene's germline CDR1 is MDHEN and CDR2 SYDVKM. The J segment lost 6 bases and the V segment lost 3 bases, leaving 11 bases of the junction unmatched. The chain's CDR3 is CASSFQSGGPSDTQYF. CDR3 coding DNA: TGTGCCAGCAGTTTCCAAAGCGGGGGCCCCTCGGATACGCAGTATTTT.

V usage is TRBV9 and J usage is TRBJ2-2; D may correspond to TRBD1 or TRBD2 (5 bases each). This CDR3 has 16 amino acids. Between the trimmed V and J ends, which lost 0 bases and 6 bases, there was a span of 15 bases. Germline CDR1 SGDLS, CDR2 YYNGEE. CDR3 bases: TGTGCCAGCAGCGTAGCCGGGGCTAGCCGGGCCGGGGAGCTGTTTTTT. Translated: CASSVAGASRAGELFF.

The CDR3 reads CASSLGSGGEEPQHF. The CDR3 coding sequence is TGTGCCAGCAGTTTAGGGTCAGGGGGCGAAGAGCCCCAGCATTTT. This rearrangement joins TRBV12-3 or TRBV12-4 to TRBJ1-5; 8 bases fit TRBD1. J lost 8 bases, V lost 1 base, and 7 bases had no gene match. The CDR3 runs 15 residues.